These 20 T cell receptor beta chains share one sample of origin, sequenced in a study of blood T cells in healthy people across ages. Through a sample-barcoded 5' primer and a J-beta primer mix, a second PCR was run for roughly 6 to 12 cycles. MiXCR, run by TCRdb on the 5' RACE reads, gives a single entry per CDR3 protein. The sample lists roughly 800,000 distinct CDR3 sequences; approximately 25% were seen once. These data were also reused for a study on T cells of mothers and their children.

Sequenced: blood. These receptors were collected from a boy younger than 18 in good health.

This clonotype was seen repeatedly, ten times or more. The chain couples TRBV2 to TRBJ2-5; no reliable D call. V was shortened by 4 bases and J by 2 bases, with 11 bases between the two germline ends. Germline values: CDR1 SNHLY, CDR2 FYNNEI. The CDR3 length is 14 residues. The CDR3 sequence: CASSVGRRQETQYF. In nucleotides, the CDR3 is TGTGCCAGCAGTGTGGGTAGAAGGCAAGAGACCCAGTACTTC.

CDR3 nucleotide sequence: TGTGCTAGCGGTGAAGGCCAAGAGACCCAGTACTTC. Translating it yields CASGEGQETQYF. The gene calls are TRBV7-7 and TRBJ2-5; D perhaps matches TRBD2 (6 bases). The CDR3 extends over 12 amino acids. The germline V gene encodes CDR1 SSHAT and CDR2 FNYEAQ (reference sequence).

The chain is built from TRBV29-1 and TRBJ1-1, with 7 bases matching TRBD1. V lost 3 bases to trimming and J lost 5 bases; unmatched junction nucleotides: 9. The germline V gene encodes CDR1 SQVTM and CDR2 ANQGSEA. The CDR3 has 14 residues. The CDR3 nucleotides are TGCAGCGTTGAGCGACAGGGAGATGTAACTGAAGCTTTCTTT. Amino acids: CSVERQGDVTEAFF.

J is TRBJ2-3 and V is TRBV6-1; 7 nucleotides align to TRBD1. CDR1 is MNHNS and CDR2 is SASEGT in the germline V gene. This CDR3 has 18 residues. V trimming: 3 bases; J trimming: 0 bases; junction bases outside the gene matches: 12. The CDR3 DNA reads as TGTGCCAGCAGTGATTGGGACAGCTACGTTTCTAGCACAGATACGCAGTATTTT. This codes for CASSDWDSYVSSTDTQYF.

Here the CDR3 DNA reads TGTGCCAGCAGTCAACAGGGTTCAACTAATGAAAAACTGTTTTTT. Translated, it gives CASSQQGSTNEKLFF. The genes are TRBV6-6 and TRBJ1-4, with D possibly TRBD1 on 6 matching bases. Germline V gene data show CDR1 as MNHNY and CDR2 as SVGAGI (reference sequence). The length of the CDR3 is 15 residues. V was clipped by 5 bases and J by 0 bases, with 10 bases between them.

The V call is TRBV19, the J call TRBJ1-1, with 7 bases identical to TRBD1. Trimming took 5 bases from V and 1 from J; bases not matched to a gene: 19. CDR3 size: 19 residues. The germline V gene has CDR1 LNHDA and CDR2 SQIVND (reference sequence). The CDR3 region has the DNA TGTGCCAGTAGTCCCTGGACAGGCCTAACCCAGCTAGGGAACACTGAAGCTTTCTTT. Translating it yields CASSPWTGLTQLGNTEAFF.

This clonotype came up a few times. V usage is TRBV24-1 and J usage is TRBJ2-5; D ambiguous. The DNA end is a closer match to TRBJ2-1, so the J assignment may be wrong. Germline-derived CDR1 and CDR2 are KGHDR and SFDVKD. CDR3 length equals 12 residues. CDR3 residues: CATSDHYNEQFF. DNA of the CDR3: TGTGCCACCAGTGATCACTACAATGAGCAGTTCTTC.

On this clonotype: The junction departs from germline at one end; a sequencing error may be responsible. The CDR3 protein is CDSSLSFQETQYF. The CDR3 bases are TGCGACAGCAGCTTGTCCTTTCAAGAGACCCAGTACTTC. This chain links TRBV5-1 with TRBJ2-5; D gene ambiguous. Germline CDR1 and CDR2: SGHRS and YFSETQ. The CDR3 extends over 13 amino acids.

This clonotype showed up just a few times. The CDR3 DNA reads TGCGCCAGCAGCCGCCTGACTAGCGGGGCCTACAATGAGCAGTTCTTC. Translating gives CASSRLTSGAYNEQFF. V gene TRBV4-3 combines with J gene TRBJ2-5; TRBD2 matches 11 bases. The J call is in doubt because the DNA end fits TRBJ2-1 better. The CDR3 length is 16 residues. Germline V gene lookup returns CDR1 LGHNA and CDR2 YSLEER.

The chain joins TRBV4-3 to TRBJ2-5, with 10 nucleotides matching TRBD2. The CDR3 contains 16 residues. With 0 bases clipped from V and 7 bases from J, the junction kept 8 bases outside the gene matches. Germline V gene data show CDR1 as LGHNA and CDR2 as YSLEER. CDR3 region: CASSQDLSGGAGTQYF. CDR3 bases: TGCGCCAGCAGCCAAGATCTCAGCGGGGGGGCGGGGACCCAGTACTTC.

This clonotype was seen more than once but under ten times. J is TRBJ1-4 and V is TRBV2, with 8 nucleotides matching TRBD1. The V gene's germline CDR1 is SNHLY and CDR2 FYNNEI. Trimming removed 6 bases from V and 7 bases from J; junction bases left unmatched: 1. The CDR3 sequence is 12 residues long. The CDR3 DNA follows: TGTGCCAGCAGGGGACAGGTTGAAAAACTGTTTTTT. It encodes CASRGQVEKLFF.

CDR3 nucleotide sequence: TGTGCCTGGAGTGTACTGAACACCGGGGAGCTGTTTTTT. Translated: CAWSVLNTGELFF. V usage is TRBV30 and J usage is TRBJ2-2; no reliable D call. The V gene's germline CDR1 is GTSNPN and CDR2 SVGIG (reference sequence). V shed 0 bases and J shed 1 base, with 3 bases lying between them. This CDR3 contains 13 residues.

This chain connects TRBV7-3 to TRBJ1-1; 9 bases line up with TRBD1. Per germline, CDR1 SGHTA and CDR2 FQGTGA. The CDR3 totals 13 residues. Trimming took 8 bases from V and 5 from J; bases not matched to a gene: 6. In nucleotides, the CDR3 is TGTGCCAGCGGTCCGGGACAGGGTACTGAAGCTTTCTTT. The encoded protein is CASGPGQGTEAFF.

The sample holds a few counts of this clonotype. The chain is built from TRBV4-1 and TRBJ2-3, with D perhaps matching TRBD1 or TRBD2 (6 bases each). This CDR3 is built from 13 residues. V shed 1 base and J shed 9 bases, with 11 bases lying between them. In germline, CDR1 is MGHRA, CDR2 YSYEKL. The CDR3, as DNA: TGCGCCAGCAGCCAAGGGGGGGCGGGGACGCAGTATTTT. Protein sequence: CASSQGGAGTQYF.

This clonotype has ten or more counts. The rearrangement joins TRBV12-3 or TRBV12-4 to TRBJ2-1; TRBD1 matches at 11 bases. This CDR3 is 14 amino acids long. Trimming cost V 6 bases and J 5 bases; bases outside gene matches: 3. CDR3 in amino acids: CASSSGQGDNEQFF. The CDR3, as DNA: TGTGCCAGCAGCTCGGGACAGGGGGACAATGAGCAGTTCTTC.

The table lists this clonotype with a few counts. The rearrangement links TRBV6-5 to TRBJ2-1; D is undetermined. V lost 0 bases to trimming and J lost 4 bases, with 10 bases between them. CDR1 and CDR2 (germline): MNHEY, SVGAGI. CDR3 size: 15 residues. CDR3: CASSYSVEQYNEQFF. CDR3 coding DNA: TGTGCCAGCAGTTACTCAGTAGAGCAGTACAATGAGCAGTTCTTC.

The chain recombines TRBV11-2 with TRBJ2-5, with 9 bases lining up with TRBD2. The V gene end was trimmed by 2 bases and the J gene end by 5 bases; junction bases not matched to a gene: 6. Germline assignment: CDR1 SGHAT and CDR2 FQNNGV. The CDR3 sequence is 15 residues long. CDR3 amino acids: CASSLWAGGPETQYF. The DNA for the CDR3 is TGTGCCAGCAGCTTATGGGCGGGGGGGCCGGAGACCCAGTACTTC.

V gene TRBV7-2 combines with J gene TRBJ2-3, with 8 positions matching TRBD2. V lost 2 bases and J lost 2; bases outside the gene matches: 9. This CDR3 spans 17 amino acids. Per the germline V gene, CDR1 is SGHTA and CDR2 is FQGNSA. CDR3 DNA sequence: TGTGCCAGCAGCTTAATGGGGCGGGGGGTGCTCACAGATACGCAGTATTTT. It yields the protein CASSLMGRGVLTDTQYF. Filled out from reference TRBV7-2 and TRBJ2-3, the complete variable domain reads GAGVSQSPSNKVTEKGKDVELRCDPISGHTALYWYRQSLGQGLEFLIYFQGNSAPDKSGLPSDRFSAERTGGSVSTLTIQRTQQEDSAVYLCASSLMGRGVLTDTQYFGPGTRLTVL.

The V gene is TRBV20-1, the J gene TRBJ2-7; TRBD2 aligns across 8 bases. The CDR3 is made up of 15 amino acids. V shed 6 bases and J 1 base; nucleotides not matched to a gene: 11. Germline V gives CDR1 DFQATT, CDR2 SNEGSKA (reference sequence). The CDR3 spells CSAPTETSVSYEQYF. The CDR3 DNA reads as TGCAGTGCACCGACAGAGACTAGCGTTTCCTACGAGCAGTACTTC.

This clonotype was detected only once. The CDR3, as DNA: TGCAGCGTTGCAGAGAAGAGGAATCAGCCCCAGCATTTT. Translation: CSVAEKRNQPQHF. The chain employs TRBV29-1 and TRBJ1-5, with D unclear. The CDR3 spans 13 residues. Germline V lookup: CDR1 SQVTM, CDR2 ANQGSEA. V was trimmed by 4 bases and J by 4 bases, leaving 11 bases between them. Using reference TRBV29-1 and TRBJ1-5 for the parts outside the CDR3, the full variable domain is SAVISQKPSRDICQRGTSLTIQCQVDSQVTMMFWYRQQPGQSLTLIATANQGSEATYESGFVIDKFPISRPNLTFSTLTVSNMSPEDSSIYLCSVAEKRNQPQHFGDGTRLSIL.